This T cell receptor (beta chain) was identified during a study of OX40 agonist ivuxolimab in advanced cancers. Study observations and caveats: Averaging showed that CD8+ T cells had more expanded clones than CD4+ did. The study observed clonal expansion of CD4+ and CD8+ blood T cells by week 6 at 0.1 to 3.0 mg/kg.

Sequenced by immunoSEQ multiplex PCR; TCRdb stores in-frame clones only, minus some. The repertoire holds more than 45,000 clones, with roughly 87% as singletons. A note on this clone: Antigen specificity is unknown.

The germline CDR1 and CDR2 sequences are SEHNR and FQNEAQ (reference sequence). The V end was cut by 1 base, the J end by 7 bases, with 20 bases between. CDR3 length: 17 amino acids. Here the sequenced sample was CD4+ or CD8+ T cells sorted from blood, taken in a trial of the OX40 agonist ivuxolimab. This receptor was identified in an adult with an advanced solid tumor such as melanoma, head and neck, liver or kidney cancer. The rearrangement uses TRBV7-9 and TRBJ2-1; a possible D gene is TRBD2 (5 bases). CDR3 amino acids: CASSLGLRTLTRNEQFF. CDR3 bases: TGTGCCAGCAGCTTAGGGCTCCGGACTCTAACCCGGAATGAGCAGTTCTTC.